The clone carrying this TCR beta chain was seen a handful of times. Its matching antigen is unknown. The source of the sample is a study of T cell repertoires in cytomegalovirus infection. Regarding the study as a whole: The ex vivo response was dominated by HLA-C-restricted CMV-specific TCR beta clonotypes.

Germline V gives CDR1 SGHTA, CDR2 FQGNSA. Deletions cut 5 bases from V and 1 base from J, with 16 bases between. CDR3 length: 16 residues. Using its own MiXCR run on the reads, TCRdb lists one record per CDR3 protein. The sample records 150,000 or so distinct CDR3 sequences, 17% being singletons. The chain combines TRBV7-2 with TRBJ2-3, with D possibly being TRBD2 (7 bases). Specimen: CD8+ T cells from PBMCs. This receptor was obtained from a human donor in good health (CMV status not recorded). Some clones in this sample may be carry-over from other donors' samples. The CDR3 protein is CASSPGGGARTDTQYF. The DNA of the CDR3 is TGTGCCAGCAGCCCCGGTGGGGGGGCCCGCACAGATACGCAGTATTTT.